One and the same sample provided the 9 T cell receptor beta chains below, sequenced in a study of CD8 T cells in ankylosing spondylitis. One entry per CDR3 protein, called by TCRdb with MiXCR from the 5' RACE reads. The sample has roughly 670,000 distinct CDR3 sequences; over 15% are singletons. For these TCRs, the target antigens are not known. Regarding the study as a whole: For ankylosing spondylitis blood, a TCR beta motif of 7 to 9 highly homologous variants appeared characteristic.

Sequenced material: blood, either unsorted or a sorted T cell fraction (not recorded which). These receptors were collected from a male donor with ankylosing spondylitis.

This rearrangement joins TRBV12-3 or TRBV12-4 to TRBJ1-6; a weak D match, TRBD1 (6 bases). This CDR3 has 15 residues. The V and J ends lost 5 bases and 4 bases respectively, with 12 bases between them. CDR3 residues: CASSNRDRYNSPLHF. The CDR3 bases are TGTGCCAGCAGTAACCGTGACAGGTATAATTCACCCCTCCACTTT.

In its sample, this clonotype was seen a few times. The V gene is TRBV6-5, the J gene TRBJ2-7; D not certain. This CDR3 spans 14 amino acids. Germline values: CDR1 MNHEY, CDR2 SVGAGI. Trimming shortened V by 6 bases and J by 1 base, and 13 bases separated the two germline ends. In DNA form, the CDR3 reads TGTGCCAGCAGCTCCTCCGTGGGGTCCTACGAGCAGTACTTC. It is translated as CASSSSVGSYEQYF.

This clonotype was seen ten or more times. J is TRBJ2-1 and V is TRBV7-2; D call uncertain. Germline V gene sequence: CDR1 SGHTA, CDR2 FQGNSA. V was pared by 2 bases and J by 5 bases, with 7 bases between. The CDR3 runs to 13 residues. CDR3 nucleotide sequence: TGTGCCAGCAGCTTATTTGGAAACAATGAGCAGTTCTTC. As protein: CASSLFGNNEQFF.

In its sample, this clonotype was seen a few times. The chain uses TRBV20-1 and TRBJ2-7; 7 positions match TRBD1. The CDR3 loop spans 13 amino acids. Per germline, CDR1 DFQATT and CDR2 SNEGSKA (reference sequence). The junction had 8 bases not matched to a gene; V was cut back by 6 bases and J by 3 bases. This CDR3 is CSADSRDSYEQYF. The CDR3 DNA reads TGCAGTGCCGACAGCCGGGACAGCTACGAGCAGTACTTC.

This clonotype was counted only a few times. The genes are TRBV5-1 and TRBJ2-5; tentatively, D is TRBD1 (6 bases). The length of the CDR3 is 15 residues. Trimming took 4 bases from V and 2 from J, leaving 15 bases between them. The germline CDR1 and CDR2 sequences are SGHRS and YFSETQ. The CDR3 spells CASSPVGQPQETQYF. DNA for the CDR3: TGCGCCAGCAGCCCCGTCGGACAGCCTCAAGAGACCCAGTACTTC.

Only a few counts were recorded for this clonotype. The V gene is TRBV15, the J gene TRBJ2-7; D is unresolved. This CDR3 is built from 15 residues. The germline V and J ends were trimmed by 2 bases and 2 bases, with 13 bases remaining between them. The V gene's germline CDR1 is LNHNV and CDR2 YYDKDF (reference sequence). The CDR3 coding sequence is TGTGCCACCAGCAGACCGGGTGGGGTCACCTACGAGCAGTACTTC. Translated: CATSRPGGVTYEQYF.

This clonotype was counted only a few times. The chain has TRBV20-1 and TRBJ2-3, with TRBD1 matching 12 bases. This CDR3 has 17 residues. Germline CDR1 DFQATT, CDR2 SNEGSKA (reference sequence). V was clipped by 6 bases and J by 0 bases; unmatched bases: 10. The chain's CDR3 is CSASGTGGAWSTDTQYF. As DNA, the CDR3 is TGCAGTGCCTCGGGGACAGGGGGCGCCTGGAGCACAGATACGCAGTATTTT.

This clonotype was seen a handful of times. The genes are TRBV20-1 and TRBJ2-7, with 12 bases aligning to TRBD2. This CDR3 contains 16 residues. The germline V gene encodes CDR1 DFQATT and CDR2 SNEGSKA (reference sequence). V trimming: 6 bases; J trimming: 2 bases; junction bases outside the gene matches: 11. CDR3: CSASQHRLAGAYEQYF. Here the CDR3 DNA reads TGCAGTGCCAGCCAACACCGACTAGCGGGAGCCTACGAGCAGTACTTC.

This clonotype was detected only a few times. The chain uses TRBV18 and TRBJ1-5, with D tentatively TRBD1 (6 bases). Trimming left V 4 bases short and J 1 base short, with 11 bases between. The CDR3 covers 15 residues. Looked up from germline, CDR1 is KGHSH and CDR2 is LQKENI. The CDR3 DNA sequence: TGTGCCAGCTCACTTCAGGGGTTGAGCAATCAGCCCCAGCATTTT. This sequence encodes CASSLQGLSNQPQHF.